Each of the 18 T cell receptor beta chains below was sequenced from the same sample in a study of shared clonotypes between healthy human individuals. Some clones are missing from TCRdb's copy, which holds only in-frame ones; the method was immunoSEQ multiplex PCR. The sample shows 2 million to 3 million clones, over 85% of them seen only once. Source material: naive CD4+ T cells from PBMCs. Subset specified: CD45RA+ positively selected. These receptor sequences come from a man younger than 35 in good health. Some clones in this sample may be carry-over from other donors' samples.

V gene TRBV27 combines with J gene TRBJ1-6, with D hard to call. Germline assignment: CDR1 MNHEY and CDR2 SMNVEV (reference sequence). CDR3 length equals 12 residues. With 6 bases removed from V and 10 bases from J, the gap between germline ends came to 10 bases. CDR3 DNA: TGTGCCAGCAGAAAAGTAGGCTCACCCCTCCACTTT. This translates into CASRKVGSPLHF.

The chain recombines TRBV4-1 with TRBJ2-2, with 16 bases identical to TRBD2. This CDR3 comprises 18 residues. V was pared by 6 bases and J by 1 base, with 5 bases of the junction left unmatched. The germline V gene encodes CDR1 MGHRA and CDR2 YSYEKL. Here the CDR3 reads CASRPGTSGRGNTGELFF. CDR3 DNA sequence: TGCGCCAGCAGACCCGGGACTAGCGGGAGGGGGAACACCGGGGAGCTGTTTTTT.

The chain is built from TRBV2 and TRBJ1-1, with D tentatively TRBD1 (5 bases). CDR3 length: 14 amino acids. In germline, CDR1 is SNHLY, CDR2 FYNNEI. The V and J ends lost 4 bases and 7 bases respectively, with 16 bases between them. In DNA form, the CDR3 reads TGTGCCAGCAGTGGGGGCAGGCTGGGAGGTGAAGCTTTCTTT. This gives the protein CASSGGRLGGEAFF.

The J gene is TRBJ1-1, the V gene TRBV5-1; tentatively, D is TRBD1 (6 bases). Trimming shortened V by 4 bases and J by 2 bases, and 15 bases separated the two germline ends. The CDR3 is 15 amino acids. CDR1 SGHRS and CDR2 YFSETQ come from the germline V gene. The CDR3 sequence is CASSTEGGPNTEAFF. In DNA, the CDR3 is TGCGCCAGCAGCACCGAGGGGGGGCCAAACACTGAAGCTTTCTTT.

The rearrangement joins TRBV5-6 to TRBJ2-2; D possibly corresponds to TRBD1 (6 bases). The CDR3 totals 15 residues. Trimming took 0 bases from V and 4 from J, leaving 10 bases between them. Germline V gene lookup returns CDR1 SGHDT and CDR2 YYEEEE. Written as DNA, the CDR3 is TGTGCCAGCAGCTTGGGGGCAGGGGCCACCGGGGAGCTGTTTTTT. Translating it yields CASSLGAGATGELFF.

The chain couples TRBV7-2 to TRBJ1-3; no reliable D call. The CDR3 runs to 14 residues. With 0 bases removed from V and 4 bases from J, the gap between germline ends came to 7 bases. Germline V gene sequence: CDR1 SGHTA, CDR2 FQGNSA. This CDR3 is CASSLAGRGNTIYF. CDR3 in DNA: TGTGCCAGCAGCTTAGCGGGCAGGGGAAACACCATATATTTT.

The chain is built from TRBV9 and TRBJ2-5; no firm D call. Germline V lookup: CDR1 SGDLS, CDR2 YYNGEE. With 0 bases removed from V and 5 bases from J, the gap between germline ends came to 8 bases. The CDR3 length is 13 residues. CDR3: CASSVDVDETQYF. CDR3 nucleotides: TGTGCCAGCAGCGTAGATGTGGACGAGACCCAGTACTTC. The full variable domain, completed using reference TRBV9 and TRBJ2-5, is DSGVTQTPKHLITATGQRVTLRCSPRSGDLSVYWYQQSLDQGLQFLIQYYNGEERAKGNILERFSAQQFPDLHSELNLSSLELGDSALYFCASSVDVDETQYFGPGTRLLVL.

A few counts support this clone. This sample also contains other DNA sequences that code for the same CDR3. The chain couples TRBV5-1 to TRBJ2-7; TRBD2 matches at 9 bases. Germline trimming cut 2 bases from V and 1 base from J; bases unmatched to any gene: 1. The germline V gene encodes CDR1 SGHRS and CDR2 YFSETQ. This CDR3 is 14 amino acids long. The CDR3 loop is CASSFSGSSYEQYF. The DNA for the CDR3 is TGCGCCAGCAGCTTTAGCGGGAGTTCCTACGAGCAGTACTTC.

The CDR3 nucleotides read TGTGCCAGCAGCTTAGATTTCAGGACCTCCTACGAGCAGTACTTC. Its translation: CASSLDFRTSYEQYF. V and J are TRBV7-6 and TRBJ2-7; D is uncertain. In germline, CDR1 is SGHVS, CDR2 FNYEAQ. The CDR3 sequence is 15 residues long. V was pared by 1 base and J by 0 bases, with 10 bases between.

This clone has only one observation. The gene calls are TRBV19 and TRBJ1-2; D gene ambiguous. The V gene's germline CDR1 is LNHDA and CDR2 SQIVND (reference sequence). V was cut by 4 bases and J by 6 bases, with 3 bases left in between. There are 10 residues in the CDR3. In DNA form, the CDR3 reads TGTGCCAGTAGTAGTAATGGCTACACCTTC. Translation gives CASSSNGYTF.

The gene calls are TRBV10-3 and TRBJ2-2; a possible D gene is TRBD2 (5 bases). The CDR3 totals 14 residues. The V end lost 7 bases, the J end lost 13 bases, and 22 bases lay between the germline ends. Germline CDR1 and CDR2: ENHRY and SYGVKD. CDR3 residues: CAITPDLGNEGLFF. CDR3 in DNA: TGTGCCATCACCCCGGACCTCGGGAATGAGGGGCTGTTTTTT.

V usage is TRBV28 and J usage is TRBJ2-5, with D possibly being TRBD2 (6 bases). Germline V CDR1 and CDR2: MDHEN, SYDVKM. Deletions cut 8 bases from V and 5 bases from J, with 18 bases between. The CDR3 runs 14 residues. The CDR3 protein is CASGPGGVMETQYF. The CDR3 bases are TGTGCCAGCGGCCCCGGCGGGGTGATGGAGACCCAGTACTTC.

J is TRBJ2-7 and V is TRBV19; 8 bases are shared with TRBD1. Germline V gene data show CDR1 as LNHDA and CDR2 as SQIVND (reference sequence). J was trimmed by 4 bases and V by 4 bases; bases with no gene match: 9. There are 15 residues in the CDR3. The CDR3 bases are TGTGCCAGTAGTACTGCCGGGACAGGACTATACGAGCAGTACTTC. Its protein product is CASSTAGTGLYEQYF.

The V gene is TRBV5-4, the J gene TRBJ2-3; D could derive from TRBD1 or TRBD2 (5 bases each). Trimming stripped 1 base from V and 4 bases from J, with 13 bases between. The CDR3 has 15 amino acids. Germline V lookup: CDR1 SGHNT, CDR2 YYREEE (reference sequence). The CDR3 coding sequence is TGTGCCAGCAGCTTGTTATCAGGGACGGCAGATACGCAGTATTTT. Translation gives CASSLLSGTADTQYF.

On this clone: Other DNA sequences in this specimen translate into the identical CDR3. V and J are TRBV7-2 and TRBJ1-4; 7 bases match TRBD1. CDR1 SGHTA and CDR2 FQGNSA come from the germline V gene. V trimming: 2 bases; J trimming: 5 bases; junction bases outside the gene matches: 2. The CDR3 loop spans 14 amino acids. CDR3: CASSLSRGNEKLFF. Written as DNA, the CDR3 is TGTGCCAGCAGCTTATCCAGGGGGAATGAAAAACTGTTTTTT.

The V and J genes are TRBV9 and TRBJ2-7; TRBD1 aligns across 7 bases. The CDR3 has 15 amino acids. Losses at the gene ends were 0 bases for V and 3 bases for J; bases not matched to a gene: 6. Germline lookup yields CDR1 SGDLS and CDR2 YYNGEE. CDR3: CASSVDAGGVYEQYF. CDR3 bases: TGTGCCAGCAGCGTAGATGCAGGGGGAGTCTACGAGCAGTACTTC.

The V gene is TRBV6-1, the J gene TRBJ1-5; D remains ambiguous. CDR3 length: 14 residues. Germline CDR1 MNHNS, CDR2 SASEGT. V dropped 5 bases and J dropped 7 bases, with 15 bases sitting between them. This CDR3 is CASSRHISEQPQHF. In nucleotides, the CDR3 is TGTGCCAGCAGTCGGCACATCTCCGAACAGCCCCAGCATTTT.

As to this clone: The identical CDR3 is also encoded by other nucleotide sequences in the sample. The chain couples TRBV28 to TRBJ2-1, with 8 nucleotides matching TRBD1. This CDR3 region has 15 residues. Germline lookup yields CDR1 MDHEN and CDR2 SYDVKM. V trimming: 6 bases; J trimming: 1 base; junction bases outside the gene matches: 5. CDR3 sequence (DNA): TGTGCCAGCAGACCGAGGACAGGGTCCTACAATGAGCAGTTCTTC. Translation gives CASRPRTGSYNEQFF. The whole variable domain, filled in from reference TRBV28 and TRBJ2-1, reads DVKVTQSSRYLVKRTGEKVFLECVQDMDHENMFWYRQDPGLGLRLIYFSYDVKMKEKGDIPEGYSVSREKKERFSLILESASTNQTSMYLCASRPRTGSYNEQFFGPGTRLTVL.